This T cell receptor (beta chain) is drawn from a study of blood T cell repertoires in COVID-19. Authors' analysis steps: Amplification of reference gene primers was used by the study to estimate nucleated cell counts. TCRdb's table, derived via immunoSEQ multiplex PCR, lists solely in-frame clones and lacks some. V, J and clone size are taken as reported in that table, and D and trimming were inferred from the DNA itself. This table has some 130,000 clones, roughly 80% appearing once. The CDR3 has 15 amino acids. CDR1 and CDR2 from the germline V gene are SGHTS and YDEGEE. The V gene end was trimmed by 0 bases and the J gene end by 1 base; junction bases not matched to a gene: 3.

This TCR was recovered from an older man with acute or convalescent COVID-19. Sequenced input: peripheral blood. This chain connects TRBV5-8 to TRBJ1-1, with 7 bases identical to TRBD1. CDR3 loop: CASSLGQGWNTEAFF. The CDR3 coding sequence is TGTGCCAGCAGCTTGGGACAGGGCTGGAACACTGAAGCTTTCTTT.